A single sample is the source of the 14 T cell receptor beta chains below, sequenced in a study of shared clonotypes between healthy human individuals. Data came from immunoSEQ multiplex PCR; TCRdb stores just in-frame clones and leaves some out. The sample lists about 1 million clones, around 76% seen once, with about 1.5% in the top ten. The sequenced material came from memory CD4+ T cells sorted from blood. The subset is: CD45RA-negative fraction. The receptors were gathered from a young man in good health.

This clone was found a few times. The chain recombines TRBV5-1 with TRBJ2-5, with D perhaps matching TRBD1 (6 bases). The CDR3 contains 15 residues. Trimming removed 2 bases from V and 0 bases from J, with 11 bases in between. Per germline, CDR1 SGHRS and CDR2 YFSETQ. For the CDR3, the DNA is TGCGCCAGCAGCTTCTCAGGGGTATACCAAGAGACCCAGTACTTC. Residues: CASSFSGVYQETQYF.

For this clone: Possible read error: a much larger clone is one base away. The rearrangement joins TRBV2 to TRBJ2-5; the D is unclear. The V gene lost 5 bases and the J gene lost 5 bases, with 6 bases spanning the gap. The CDR3 contains 11 residues. Germline CDR1 SNHLY, CDR2 FYNNEI. CDR3 bases: TGTGCCAGCAGTTCCTCTGAGACCCAGTACTTC. It codes for CASSSSETQYF.

The V call is TRBV5-1, the J call TRBJ1-4; D remains ambiguous. The CDR3 is made up of 15 amino acids. V lost 3 bases and J lost 4, with 13 bases in between. CDR1 is SGHRS, CDR2 YFSETQ, per germline. The CDR3 sequence is CASSYDTSLNEKLFF. As DNA, the CDR3 is TGCGCCAGCAGCTATGACACTTCTCTTAATGAAAAACTGTTTTTT.

This clone was observed once. J is TRBJ2-1 and V is TRBV4-1; 8 bases match TRBD2. The CDR3 sequence is 15 residues long. The V gene's germline CDR1 is MGHRA and CDR2 YSYEKL. The J segment lost 9 bases and the V segment lost 0 bases, leaving 7 bases of the junction unmatched. CDR3 nucleotides: TGCGCCAGCAGCCAAGAACAAAGCGGGAGCAGTGAGCAGTTCTTC. It is translated as CASSQEQSGSSEQFF.

The V and J genes are TRBV5-1 and TRBJ2-7, with TRBD2 matching over 11 bases. The CDR3 totals 15 residues. The V segment lost 2 bases and the J segment 2 bases; nucleotides outside the gene matches: 3. Germline assignment: CDR1 SGHRS and CDR2 YFSETQ. The CDR3 sequence is CASSFGTSGAYEQYF. CDR3 sequence (DNA): TGCGCCAGCAGCTTCGGGACTAGCGGAGCCTACGAGCAGTACTTC.

This clone has only a few counts. The rearrangement links TRBV4-1 to TRBJ2-1; 10 bases fit TRBD2. Germline V gene sequence: CDR1 MGHRA, CDR2 YSYEKL. The CDR3 totals 19 residues. Trimming took 1 base from V and 2 from J; bases not matched to a gene: 11. Here the CDR3 reads CASSQVFASGGLTYNEQFF. The CDR3 region has the DNA TGCGCCAGCAGCCAAGTCTTTGCTAGCGGGGGCCTCACCTACAATGAGCAGTTCTTC.

The chain combines TRBV12-5 with TRBJ1-5, with 7 bases lining up with TRBD1. Germline lookup yields CDR1 LGHNT and CDR2 FRNRAP. V trimming: 0 bases; J trimming: 6 bases; junction bases outside the gene matches: 8. The CDR3 sequence is 16 residues long. CDR3 in DNA: TGTGCTAGTGGTTTGGTTGCAGGGGGAATGCGTCAGCCCCAGCATTTT. This sequence encodes CASGLVAGGMRQPQHF.

The chain has TRBV5-1 and TRBJ1-6; 8 positions agree with TRBD1. V shed 3 bases, J shed 11 bases, and the junction held 13 bases outside the gene matches. Germline V gene data show CDR1 as SGHRS and CDR2 as YFSETQ. The CDR3 has 16 residues. DNA of the CDR3: TGCGCCAGCAGCTCGGGGGGGACAGGTTATCAGACACCCCTCCACTTT. This encodes CASSSGGTGYQTPLHF.

V usage is TRBV5-8 and J usage is TRBJ2-1; TRBD1 matches at 7 bases. The length of the CDR3 is 15 residues. After removal of 4 bases from V and 4 bases from J, the junction contained 8 bases not matched to a gene. Germline CDR1 reads SGHTS; CDR2 reads YDEGEE. CDR3 DNA sequence: TGTGCCAGCAGCGAGGGGGACAGAGTTTACAATGAGCAGTTCTTC. Amino acid sequence: CASSEGDRVYNEQFF.

This clone has only a few counts. The chain is built from TRBV5-1 and TRBJ2-7; D not resolved. The V gene lost 1 base and the J gene lost 3 bases, with 11 bases spanning the gap. Per germline, CDR1 SGHRS and CDR2 YFSETQ. The CDR3 is 14 amino acids. The CDR3 sequence: CASSLSVGLYEQYF. The CDR3, as DNA: TGCGCCAGCAGCTTGAGCGTAGGGCTCTACGAGCAGTACTTC.

The chain has TRBV5-4 and TRBJ2-7; TRBD2 matches at 7 bases. The V and J ends lost 4 bases and 0 bases, in that order; junction bases with no gene match: 7. The CDR3 spans 15 residues. In germline, CDR1 is SGHNT, CDR2 YYREEE (reference sequence). CDR3 sequence (DNA): TGTGCCAGCAGCGTAGGGCGGGGGATCTCCTACGAGCAGTACTTC. Protein: CASSVGRGISYEQYF.

This clone showed up just a few times. This rearrangement joins TRBV6-1 to TRBJ2-7; 8 bases are a match to TRBD1. V trimming: 10 bases; J trimming: 4 bases; junction bases outside the gene matches: 9. CDR1 MNHNS and CDR2 SASEGT come from the germline V gene. The CDR3 runs 13 residues. The CDR3 protein is CATIAGGLYEQYF. Written as DNA, the CDR3 is TGTGCCACTATAGCAGGGGGCTTATACGAGCAGTACTTC.

The rearrangement uses TRBV30 and TRBJ1-1, with a weak D call TRBD1 (6 bases). The germline CDR1 and CDR2 sequences are GTSNPN and SVGIG (reference sequence). Trimming took 3 bases from V and 3 from J, leaving 14 bases between them. This CDR3 contains 14 residues. The CDR3 is CAWRSSRGYTEAFF. CDR3 nucleotide sequence: TGTGCCTGGAGGTCCAGCAGGGGTTACACTGAAGCTTTCTTT.

In DNA form, the CDR3 reads TGCGCCAGCAGCCCGGGTGCCGACAGCTCTGGGGCCAACGTCCTGACTTTC. It yields the protein CASSPGADSSGANVLTF. The genes are TRBV5-1 and TRBJ2-6; D may be TRBD1 (5 bases). The germline gives CDR1 SGHRS, CDR2 YFSETQ. The V and J ends lost 4 bases and 0 bases respectively, with 14 bases between them. The CDR3 runs to 17 residues.